One and the same sample provided the 5 T cell receptor beta chains below, sequenced in a study of CD8+CD57+ T cells in acquired aplastic anemia. Whoever was chosen for sequencing had shown CD8+CD57+ cell expansion by flow cytometry. Both TCR beta VDJ combination and CDR3 sequence profiling were carried out. Genomic DNA was the template for this profiling. One entry per CDR3 protein, called by TCRdb with MiXCR from the reads. The profile shows hundreds of thousands of distinct CDR3 sequences, around 32% of them singletons. The source material was sorted CD4+, CD8+, or CD8+CD57+ T cells (not recorded which) from PBMCs. The receptors were gathered from a human donor with aplastic anemia.

In this sample, this clonotype turned up many times. The V gene is TRBV2, the J gene TRBJ1-6, with 7 bases fitting TRBD1. The CDR3 loop spans 15 amino acids. CDR1 and CDR2 from the germline V gene are SNHLY and FYNNEI. J lost 8 bases, V lost 3 bases, and 7 bases had no gene match. As DNA, the CDR3 is TGTGCCAGCAGTGATCTCGGGACAGCCTATTCACCCCTCCACTTT. Amino acid sequence: CASSDLGTAYSPLHF. Looking up the rest from reference TRBV2 and TRBJ1-6 gives the full variable domain: EPEVTQTPSHQVTQMGQEVILRCVPISNHLYFYWYRQILGQKVEFLVSFYNNEISEKSEIFDDQFSVERPDGSNFTLKIRSTKLEDSAMYFCASSDLGTAYSPLHFGNGTRLTVT.

The rearrangement uses TRBV25-1 and TRBJ2-5, with 14 bases lining up with TRBD2. This CDR3 comprises 18 residues. The trim removed 3 bases at V and 9 bases at J, leaving 15 bases unmatched. CDR1 and CDR2 (germline): MGHDK, SYGVNS. The CDR3 protein is CASSDVGLAGVGDQAQYF. In nucleotides, the CDR3 is TGTGCCAGCAGTGATGTGGGACTAGCGGGAGTGGGAGATCAGGCCCAGTACTTC.

This clonotype was seen ten or more times. This chain links TRBV12-3 or TRBV12-4 with TRBJ1-1; 8 bases are shared with TRBD1. The CDR3 has 14 residues. The V gene end was trimmed by 5 bases and the J gene end by 1 base; junction bases not matched to a gene: 3. The CDR3 nucleotides read TGTGCCAGCAGTATTGGACAGGGGAACACTGAAGCTTTCTTT. It translates to CASSIGQGNTEAFF.

This clonotype was picked up a small number of times. V gene TRBV2 combines with J gene TRBJ2-1; D is ambiguous. Germline CDR1 is SNHLY and CDR2 is FYNNEI. This CDR3 is built from 14 residues. V lost 5 bases and J lost 10, with 18 bases in between. As DNA, the CDR3 is TGTGCCAGCAGTTACTCGAAGTTGACGGTCGAGCAGTTCTTC. It specifies CASSYSKLTVEQFF.

Of note for this clonotype: Since a much larger clone is just one base distant, this may be a read error. The J gene is TRBJ1-2, the V gene TRBV4-3; a weak D match, TRBD1 (5 bases). This CDR3 has 14 residues. CDR1 is LGHNA and CDR2 is YSLEER in the germline V gene. The germline V and J ends were trimmed by 0 bases and 6 bases, with 11 bases remaining between them. CDR3 in DNA: TGCGCCAGCAGCCAAGAGGGACGGGGAGATGGCTACACCTTC. Its protein is CASSQEGRGDGYTF.